The 21 T cell receptor beta chains in this list originate from one sample, sequenced in a study of radiotherapy plus CTLA-4 blockade in lung cancer (dated by TCRdb to between 2017 and 2018). Libraries were built with the immunoSEQ multiplex PCR assay. The table comes from immuneACCESS by way of TCRdb, which keeps in-frame sequences with V and J called. Part of the clones is missing from these tables; in studies checked, under half for an unresolved V gene and the rest for unknown reasons. The sample includes more than 55,000 clones, with about three quarters observed a single time. The ten largest clones add up to 3.5% to 4% of the sample. The sample was peripheral blood, taken from a patient treated with radiotherapy plus ipilimumab. The receptors were sampled from a human donor with non-small cell lung cancer who had a partial response to radiotherapy plus ipilimumab.

This sequence joins TRBV6-6 and TRBJ1-2; 7 bases match TRBD1. The CDR3 sequence is 13 residues long. V gave up 0 bases and J gave up 7 bases; unmatched junction bases: 2. CDR1 and CDR2 (germline): MNHNY, SVGAGI (reference sequence). The CDR3 loop is CASSYSRDSGYTF. The CDR3 nucleotides are TGTGCCAGCAGTTACTCGAGGGACAGTGGCTACACCTTC.

As concerns this clone: Compared with germline, one end of the junction differs, possibly owing to a read error. The chain couples TRBV10-3 to TRBJ1-2, with a tentative D call TRBD1 (6 bases). CDR3 length: 14 residues. The germline V gene has CDR1 ENHRY and CDR2 SYGVKD. The CDR3 protein is CAISGADSYYGCTF. The CDR3 nucleotides read TGTGCCATCAGTGGGGCGGACAGTTACTATGGCTGCACCTTC.

V gene TRBV4-2 combines with J gene TRBJ1-3; a possible D gene is TRBD1 (5 bases). Trimming removed 0 bases from V and 3 bases from J, with 9 bases in between. Germline-derived CDR1 and CDR2 are LGHNA and YNFKEQ. The CDR3 extends over 15 amino acids. CDR3 protein: CASSQDTGGGNTIYF. CDR3 bases: TGTGCCAGCAGCCAAGATACCGGGGGTGGAAACACCATATATTTT.

The chain couples TRBV27 to TRBJ2-7; 7 bases align to TRBD1. CDR1 is MNHEY, CDR2 SMNVEV, per germline (reference sequence). This CDR3 is built from 12 residues. The V segment lost 1 base and the J segment 6 bases; nucleotides outside the gene matches: 0. This chain's CDR3 is CASSLYRGEQYF. The CDR3 DNA follows: TGTGCCAGCAGTTTATACAGGGGCGAGCAGTACTTC.

This rearrangement joins TRBV6-5 to TRBJ1-5; TRBD1 agrees at 7 bases. The CDR3 has 16 residues. With 4 bases clipped from V and 2 bases from J, the junction kept 8 bases outside the gene matches. CDR1 MNHEY and CDR2 SVGAGI come from the germline V gene. The CDR3 bases are TGTGCCAGCAGTTCACAGGGGACCGGGGGCAATCAGCCCCAGCATTTT. Translation: CASSSQGTGGNQPQHF.

The V gene is TRBV19, the J gene TRBJ1-1; perhaps TRBD1 as D (5 bases). CDR3 length: 16 amino acids. The V end lost 0 bases, the J end lost 6 bases, and 17 bases lay between the germline ends. CDR1 and CDR2 from the germline V gene are LNHDA and SQIVND (reference sequence). In nucleotides, the CDR3 is TGTGCCAGTAGTATAGACACCCTCCGTGCGGGACCTGAAGCTTTCTTT. It encodes CASSIDTLRAGPEAFF.

This clone has only a few counts. CDR3 sequence reads: CASSLGQGRARDTQYF. CDR3 DNA sequence: TGTGCCAGCAGCCTAGGGCAGGGAAGGGCCAGGGATACGCAGTATTTT. The V gene is TRBV14, the J gene TRBJ2-3; D is perhaps TRBD1 (5 bases). With 4 bases removed from V and 6 bases from J, the gap between germline ends came to 20 bases. The CDR3 extends over 16 amino acids. Per germline, CDR1 SGHDN and CDR2 FVKESK.

This clone was found once. The rearrangement uses TRBV15 and TRBJ2-7, with a possible D match to TRBD1 (6 bases). V was clipped by 1 base and J by 3 bases, with 13 bases between them. The V gene's germline CDR1 is LNHNV and CDR2 YYDKDF (reference sequence). The CDR3 has 15 amino acids. The CDR3 reads CATSRGGRGFYEQYF. The CDR3 coding sequence is TGTGCCACCAGCAGAGGGGGCAGGGGATTCTACGAGCAGTACTTC.

The chain recombines TRBV5-1 with TRBJ2-7, with 8 bases that match TRBD2. The CDR3 has 15 amino acids. The junction had 8 bases not matched to a gene; V was cut back by 4 bases and J by 2 bases. Germline loops: CDR1 SGHRS, CDR2 YFSETQ. The CDR3 DNA reads as TGCGCCAGCAGCCCCCCTAGCGGGCGAACCTACGAGCAGTACTTC. Protein: CASSPPSGRTYEQYF.

The chain employs TRBV10-3 and TRBJ2-6, with 7 bases matching TRBD1. The CDR3 totals 15 residues. V lost 5 bases and J lost 2; bases outside the gene matches: 3. Germline CDR1 reads ENHRY; CDR2 reads SYGVKD. The chain's CDR3 is CAISRGQAGANVLTF. DNA for the CDR3: TGTGCCATCAGTCGAGGACAGGCTGGGGCCAACGTCCTGACTTTC.

The chain joins TRBV7-3 to TRBJ2-3; 8 nucleotides line up with TRBD2. The J segment lost 2 bases and the V segment lost 1 base, leaving 2 bases of the junction unmatched. Germline V gene lookup returns CDR1 SGHTA and CDR2 FQGTGA. The CDR3 spans 15 residues. CDR3 coding DNA: TGTGCCAGCAGCTTAAATAGCGGGGCCACAGATACGCAGTATTTT. As protein: CASSLNSGATDTQYF.

V is TRBV9 and J is TRBJ2-3, with 12 bases lining up with TRBD2. This CDR3 has 16 residues. Trimming at V came to 0 bases and at J to 5 bases, leaving 4 bases not matched to a gene. The germline gives CDR1 SGDLS, CDR2 YYNGEE. The CDR3 DNA reads as TGTGCCAGCAGCGTAGATCTAGCGGGGGGGGTAGATACGCAGTATTTT. The encoded protein is CASSVDLAGGVDTQYF.

V and J are TRBV19 and TRBJ2-3; weak D call: TRBD2 (6 bases). V was clipped by 7 bases and J by 4 bases, with 15 bases between them. CDR1 and CDR2 (germline): LNHDA, SQIVND (reference sequence). This CDR3 has 14 residues. The CDR3 spells CASTDSPGADTQYF. The CDR3, as DNA: TGTGCCAGTACAGACAGCCCGGGAGCAGATACGCAGTATTTT.

V and J are TRBV27 and TRBJ2-1; no definite D call. The CDR3 is 13 residues long. Deletions cut 0 bases from V and 7 bases from J, with 7 bases between. Germline loops: CDR1 MNHEY, CDR2 SMNVEV (reference sequence). Here the CDR3 reads CASSLSRVNEQFF. Written as DNA, the CDR3 is TGTGCCAGCAGTTTATCTCGGGTGAATGAGCAGTTCTTC.

The chain is built from TRBV9 and TRBJ2-3; TRBD1 matches 7 bases. The CDR3 is 16 residues long. Germline V CDR1 and CDR2: SGDLS, YYNGEE. V was clipped by 4 bases and J by 2 bases; unmatched bases: 10. CDR3 coding DNA: TGTGCCAGCAGCCCCCGACAGGGTTCACTCACAGATACGCAGTATTTT. This gives the protein CASSPRQGSLTDTQYF.

This chain joins TRBV10-3 and TRBJ1-4; weak D call: TRBD1 (6 bases). Germline assignment: CDR1 ENHRY and CDR2 SYGVKD. V lost 4 bases, J lost 7 bases, and 13 bases lay in between. The CDR3 is 14 amino acids. CDR3 amino acids: CAISGGGPSEKLFF. The CDR3 nucleotides are TGTGCCATCAGTGGGGGGGGCCCCAGTGAAAAACTGTTTTTT.

This clone was detected a few times. The chain recombines TRBV5-1 with TRBJ2-5; TRBD2 aligns across 10 bases. This CDR3 has 14 residues. Per the germline V gene, CDR1 is SGHRS and CDR2 is YFSETQ. Unmatched junction bases numbered 3, after V lost 2 bases and J lost 5 bases. The CDR3 DNA reads as TGCGCCAGCAGCTTCCTAGCGGGGGAGGAGACCCAGTACTTC. It is translated as CASSFLAGEETQYF. The entire variable domain, with the rest obtained from reference TRBV5-1 and TRBJ2-5, is as follows: KAGVTQTPRYLIKTRGQQVTLSCSPISGHRSVSWYQQTPGQGLQFLFEYFSETQRNKGNFPGRFSGRQFSNSRSEMNVSTLELGDSALYLCASSFLAGEETQYFGPGTRLLVL.

V and J are TRBV7-8 and TRBJ1-3; 7 bases are a match to TRBD1. The V gene end was trimmed by 4 bases and the J gene end by 4 bases; junction bases not matched to a gene: 4. Germline-derived CDR1 and CDR2 are SGHVS and FQNEAQ. The CDR3 loop spans 14 amino acids. The CDR3: CASSSTGTGNTIYF. CDR3 nucleotides: TGTGCCAGCAGCTCGACAGGGACAGGAAACACCATATATTTT.

The chain links TRBV19 to TRBJ2-1, with TRBD1 matching 10 bases. The CDR3 has 13 residues. Looked up from germline, CDR1 is LNHDA and CDR2 is SQIVND (reference sequence). Unmatched junction bases numbered 11, after V lost 9 bases and J lost 12 bases. The CDR3 nucleotides read TGTGCCAGCAGGGACAGGGGAAGCACTCGGCAGTTCTTC. Protein product: CASRDRGSTRQFF.

This clone was picked up one time. The chain is built from TRBV28 and TRBJ2-7; possibly TRBD1 for D (6 bases). Germline CDR1 is MDHEN and CDR2 is SYDVKM. The CDR3 is 17 residues long. The ends were cut back, 5 bases at V and 2 bases at J, with 22 bases in the middle. In nucleotides, the CDR3 is TGTGCCAGCAGTCCCCTCTACAGGGCTAGAGGTACCTACGAGCAGTACTTC. Amino acids: CASSPLYRARGTYEQYF.

This chain connects TRBV19 to TRBJ2-1; 10 nucleotides align to TRBD2. Germline values: CDR1 LNHDA, CDR2 SQIVND (reference sequence). The CDR3 has 17 amino acids. V lost 1 base and J lost 0; bases outside the gene matches: 3. Written as DNA, the CDR3 is TGTGCCAGTAGTATAGCTGCTAGCGGGGGCTCCTACAATGAGCAGTTCTTC. Its protein is CASSIAASGGSYNEQFF.